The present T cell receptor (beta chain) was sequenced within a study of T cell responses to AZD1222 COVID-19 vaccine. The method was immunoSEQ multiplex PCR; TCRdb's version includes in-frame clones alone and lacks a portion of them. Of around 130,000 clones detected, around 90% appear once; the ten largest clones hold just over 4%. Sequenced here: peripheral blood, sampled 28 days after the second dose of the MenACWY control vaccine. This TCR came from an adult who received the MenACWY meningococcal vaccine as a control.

Here the CDR3 DNA reads TGTGCCAGCGCATCCGGGACCGGAGGTCTGGATGGCTACACCTTC. Encoded protein: CASASGTGGLDGYTF. The chain uses TRBV5-4 and TRBJ1-2, with D maybe TRBD1 (5 bases). Between the trimmed V and J ends, which lost 7 bases and 6 bases, there was a span of 22 bases. Per germline, CDR1 SGHNT and CDR2 YYREEE (reference sequence). CDR3 length: 15 residues.